The rows below give T cell receptor beta chains drawn from one sample of a study of T cell responses to AZD1222 COVID-19 vaccine. TCRdb's table, derived via immunoSEQ multiplex PCR, lists solely in-frame clones and lacks some. The sample shows 150,000 to 200,000 clones, 85% to 95% of them seen only once. The sample here was peripheral blood, taken on day 0 of AZD1222 vaccination. These TCRs come from an adult in good health. Both conserved end residues are part of each CDR3. The order of the fields is J gene, D gene, clone size, V gene, CDR3 DNA, CDR3 protein. A D gene is named only where the DNA matches it firmly. Only part of the rows carry a size: once, few, many, or a class if the clone is expanded.

>TRBJ2-1|TRBD1|few|TRBV9
TGTGCCAGCAGCGTGATGACAGGGTGGGATGAGCAGTTCTTC
CASSVMTGWDEQFF
>TRBJ1-2|-|-|TRBV4-3
TGCGCCAGCAGCCAAGTTCTTGGGGGCCGCGGCTACACCTTC
CASSQVLGGRGYTF
>TRBJ2-7|-|once|TRBV3-1/TRBV3-2
TGTGCCAGCAGCCCGACGGTGAGGGGCCACGAGCAGTACTTC
CASSPTVRGHEQYF
>TRBJ1-1|-|-|TRBV24-1
TGTGCCACCAGTGACCTCGAGGGATATGAAGCTTTCTTT
CATSDLEGYEAFF
>TRBJ1-1|-|-|TRBV4-2
TGTGCCAGCAGCCAAGAGGTGGCCAAGGTGGAAGCTTTCTTT
CASSQEVAKVEAFF
>TRBJ2-2|-|-|TRBV9
TGTGCCAGCAGCCCGACGGGGCAGCTCGGGGAGCTGTTTTTT
CASSPTGQLGELFF
>TRBJ1-5|-|few|TRBV6-5
TGTGCCAGCAGTTCAGTCAGCGAGGGTCAGCCCCAGCATTTT
CASSSVSEGQPQHF
>TRBJ1-1|-|-|TRBV11-1
TGTGCCAGCAGCTCCGGACCTTACACAACGACTGAAGCTTTCTTT
CASSSGPYTTTEAFF
>TRBJ2-2|-|-|TRBV10-1
TGCGCCAGCAGCCCCCGGGCCACCGGGGAGCTGTTTTTT
CASSPRATGELFF
>TRBJ1-2|TRBD1|once|TRBV5-1
TGCGCCAGCAGCTTGGGGGACAGGGTGGATGGCTACACCTTC
CASSLGDRVDGYTF
>TRBJ1-2|TRBD1|-|TRBV5-4
TGTGCCAGCAGCTCCGGACAGGTCAGGTGGGGCTACACCTTC
CASSSGQVRWGYTF
>TRBJ1-1|-|-|TRBV9
TGTGCCAGCAGCCCGGGTTTCGGTACTGAAGCTTTCTTT
CASSPGFGTEAFF
>TRBJ2-1|TRBD2|-|TRBV13
TGTGCCAGCAGCTTCGCGGGGGGCCATCGCCCTGAGCAGTTCTTC
CASSFAGGHRPEQFF
>TRBJ1-4|-|-|TRBV6-6
TGTGCCAGCAGTTACTCCGGGGGAATGGCTGAAAAACTGTTTTTT
CASSYSGGMAEKLFF
>TRBJ1-3|-|-|TRBV6-1
TGTGCCAGCAGTGAATATTACGTGGGGGGCTCTGGAAACACCATATATTTT
CASSEYYVGGSGNTIYF
>TRBJ2-7|-|-|TRBV5-1
TGCGCCAGCAGCCCGGGTAGAGGGAGTCTCACCTACGAGCAGTACTTC
CASSPGRGSLTYEQYF
>TRBJ2-5|-|-|TRBV12-3/TRBV12-4
TGTGCCAGCAGTGGGTCCCAAGAGACCCAGTACTTC
CASSGSQETQYF
>TRBJ2-7|TRBD1|once|TRBV19
TGTGCCAGTAGCCTCATCCGGGACAGGGGCCCCTTTAAGCAGTACTTC
CASSLIRDRGPFKQYF
>TRBJ2-2|-|-|TRBV7-9
TGTGCCAGCAGCTTAGCTAGCCCCAACACCGGGGAGCTGTTTTTT
CASSLASPNTGELFF
>TRBJ2-5|TRBD1|-|TRBV6-5
TGTGCCAGCAGTTACTCCCCAGGGGGAGATGGAGAGACCCAGTACTTC
CASSYSPGGDGETQYF
>TRBJ1-1|-|-|TRBV10-2
TGCGCCAGCAGTGAGAATCCCCCAGATGGGGGCGGGGGGACTGAAGCTTTCTTT
CASSENPPDGGGGTEAFF
>TRBJ1-1|-|once|TRBV30
TGTGCCTTTGGCCGGGCCAAAGAAGCTTTCTTT
CAFGRAKEAFF
>TRBJ2-5|TRBD2|-|TRBV14
TGTGCCAGCAGCGTTGGGAGGGCATTACAAGAGACCCAGTACTTC
CASSVGRALQETQYF
>TRBJ1-1|-|-|TRBV11-2
TGTGCCAGCAGCTTATTTGGCAGCCCGAACACTGAAGCTTTCTTT
CASSLFGSPNTEAFF
>TRBJ1-1|-|once|TRBV2
TGTGCCAGCAGTGTAGGTTGGTGGGGAGGCATGAACACTGAAGCTTTCTTT
CASSVGWWGGMNTEAFF
>TRBJ2-3|-|-|TRBV3-1/TRBV3-2
TGTGCCAGCAGCCAGGGAGCGGCCGATACGCAGTATTTT
CASSQGAADTQYF
>TRBJ2-4|-|-|TRBV4-1
TGCGCCAGCAGCCAAGACCCCCACAGCGTAAACATTCAGTACTTC
CASSQDPHSVNIQYF
>TRBJ2-1|-|-|TRBV10-3
TGTGCCATCAGGAAGACAGAATACAATGAGCAGTTCTTC
CAIRKTEYNEQFF
>TRBJ1-6|TRBD1|-|TRBV5-1
TGCGCCAGCAGCTTTACAGGGGCCGATTCACCCCTCCACTTT
CASSFTGADSPLHF
>TRBJ2-3|-|-|TRBV9
TGTGCCAGCAGCGCCGGGGGCTGGACAGATACGCAGTATTTT
CASSAGGWTDTQYF
>TRBJ2-6|-|-|TRBV3-1/TRBV3-2
TGTGCCAGCAGCCCTGGGGACGAGGCTGGGGCCAACGTCCTGACTTTC
CASSPGDEAGANVLTF
>TRBJ2-2|-|-|TRBV7-2
TGTGCCAGCAGCTTTCTGCGGGGGCCTACGAACACCGGGGAGCTGTTTTTT
CASSFLRGPTNTGELFF
>TRBJ2-2|-|-|TRBV6-5
TGTGCCAGCAGAGACAGGAGCACCGGGGAGCTGTTTTTT
CASRDRSTGELFF
>TRBJ1-1|-|-|TRBV7-2
TGTGCCAGCAGCTCGATGCAGAACACTGAAGCTTTCTTT
CASSSMQNTEAFF
>TRBJ1-1|-|-|TRBV29-1
TGCAGCGTTGAAGGGTTACGGGGGGCTTTCTTT
CSVEGLRGAFF
>TRBJ1-5|-|-|TRBV30
TGTGCCTGGAGTGCAAGCGCTTATAGCAATCAGCCCCAGCATTTT
CAWSASAYSNQPQHF
>TRBJ1-5|-|-|TRBV19
TGTGCCAGTAGTCGGAGCAATCAGCCCCAGCATTTT
CASSRSNQPQHF
>TRBJ2-3|-|-|TRBV4-1
TGCGCCAGCAGCCCCCGACAGTACGATACGCAGTATTTT
CASSPRQYDTQYF
>TRBJ1-2|-|-|TRBV10-2
TGCGCCAGCAGGAGCGACCAGGGGCCCGGCTATGGCTACACCTTC
CASRSDQGPGYGYTF
>TRBJ2-7|-|-|TRBV7-9
TGTGCCAGCAGCTTAGAGTGGGACTACGAGCAGTACTTC
CASSLEWDYEQYF
>TRBJ1-6|TRBD1|-|TRBV30
TGTGCCTGGAGTGTAGATTACGGCGGGACAGGGAATTCACCCCTCCACTTT
CAWSVDYGGTGNSPLHF
>TRBJ1-1|-|-|TRBV29-1
TGCAGCGTTGAATTCGACTGCTACACTGAAGCTTTCTTT
CSVEFDCYTEAFF
>TRBJ2-1|-|-|TRBV11-2
TGTGCCACCCAAGGGGGGGCCCTAAGGGTGAATGAGCAGTTCTTC
CATQGGALRVNEQFF